The 8 T cell receptor beta chains given below trace back to one sample, sequenced in a study of response to subunit inactivated influenza vaccine. One entry per CDR3 protein, called by TCRdb with MiXCR from the RT-PCR reads. The sample has fewer than 700,000 distinct CDR3 sequences, 10% to 15% seen once; the top ten hold roughly 14%. This specimen was PBMCs from blood, taken 45 days after vaccination. These receptors originate from a man aged 50 to 59 who received an inactivated influenza vaccine.

This clonotype was seen more than once but under ten times. Written as DNA, the CDR3 is TGCAGTGCTAGATTCGGACAGGGGCGTAGTGGCTACACCTTC. It is translated as CSARFGQGRSGYTF. V gene TRBV20-1 combines with J gene TRBJ1-2; 9 bases agree with TRBD1. The germline V gene encodes CDR1 DFQATT and CDR2 SNEGSKA (reference sequence). This CDR3 region has 14 residues. The V and J ends lost 2 bases and 7 bases, in that order; junction bases with no gene match: 8.

This clonotype was recorded at least ten times. V usage is TRBV20-1 and J usage is TRBJ2-5, with 8 bases that match TRBD2. There are 16 residues in the CDR3. The V and J ends lost 0 bases and 2 bases, in that order; junction bases with no gene match: 8. CDR1 is DFQATT, CDR2 SNEGSKA, per germline (reference sequence). The CDR3 bases are TGCAGTGCTAGAGATTTGCGGGGGGAACCTCAAGAGACCCAGTACTTC. Amino acid sequence: CSARDLRGEPQETQYF.

This clonotype was counted a few times. J is TRBJ2-7 and V is TRBV18; tentative D call: TRBD1 (6 bases). CDR1 KGHSH and CDR2 LQKENI come from the germline V gene. The V gene lost 6 bases and the J gene lost 4 bases, with 19 bases spanning the gap. This CDR3 is 15 amino acids long. CDR3 in DNA: TGTGCCAGCTCCCAAGAGGCGCATCAGGGGTACGAGCAGTACTTC. Its protein is CASSQEAHQGYEQYF.

The chain joins TRBV6-5 to TRBJ2-1; 13 positions match TRBD2. Germline loops: CDR1 MNHEY, CDR2 SVGAGI. The CDR3 sequence is 16 residues long. J was trimmed by 2 bases and V by 2 bases; bases with no gene match: 0. The CDR3 loop reads CASSYTSGRAYNEQFF. The CDR3, as DNA: TGTGCCAGCAGTTACACTAGCGGGAGGGCCTACAATGAGCAGTTCTTC.

The genes are TRBV7-2 and TRBJ1-2; D ambiguous. The germline CDR1 and CDR2 sequences are SGHTA and FQGNSA. CDR3 size: 15 residues. With 0 bases removed from V and 0 bases from J, the gap between germline ends came to 8 bases. The DNA of the CDR3 is TGTGCCAGCAGCTTAGCGAGTGGCTCTAACTATGGCTACACCTTC. This codes for CASSLASGSNYGYTF.

This clonotype occurred a few times. The CDR3 bases are TGCAGTGCTAGAGACGTCCTCGGCAACACTGAAGCTTTCTTT. Protein product: CSARDVLGNTEAFF. This sequence joins TRBV20-1 and TRBJ1-1; D remains ambiguous. Deletions cut 0 bases from V and 2 bases from J, with 10 bases between. The CDR3 has 14 amino acids. CDR1 and CDR2 (germline): DFQATT, SNEGSKA (reference sequence).

This clonotype was found many times. The V and J genes are TRBV12-3 or TRBV12-4 and TRBJ2-7, with unresolved D. The V and J ends lost 3 bases and 8 bases respectively, with 8 bases between them. The CDR3 is 11 residues long. This chain's CDR3 is CASSFSNQQYF. For the CDR3, the DNA is TGTGCCAGCAGTTTTTCTAATCAGCAGTACTTC.

This chain connects TRBV29-1 to TRBJ2-7; 9 bases map to TRBD1. The CDR3 is made up of 16 amino acids. Germline CDR1 reads SQVTM; CDR2 reads ANQGSEA. After removal of 4 bases from V and 3 bases from J, the junction contained 13 bases not matched to a gene. DNA of the CDR3: TGCAGCGTTGTGGGGCACAGGGGGCAGGGGGACTACGAGCAGTACTTC. Translating it yields CSVVGHRGQGDYEQYF.